The source of this T cell receptor (beta chain) is a study of memory CD4+ T cells and cytomegalovirus serostatus. Study-wide results and caveats: Suggested: most of the CMV-linked TCR signature lies in CD4+ memory cells.

The sort gate was single viable CD3+CD4+CD8-CD45RO+ cells for memory CD4+ T cells. The V end was cut by 2 bases, the J end by 0 bases, with 11 bases between. This CDR3 has 16 amino acids. CDR1 is LNHDA and CDR2 is SQIVND in the germline V gene (reference sequence). Sequencing used immunoSEQ multiplex PCR; TCRdb keeps in-frame clones, though not all of them. The repertoire holds 50,000 or so clones, with around three quarters as singletons. Regarding this clone: Its cognate antigen is unknown.

The sample consisted of memory CD4+ T cells from blood. This receptor was identified in an adult in good health and CMV-seronegative. The rearrangement joins TRBV19 to TRBJ2-1, with unresolved D. CDR3: CASSISRAVSYNEQFF. In DNA form, the CDR3 reads TGTGCCAGTAGTATAAGTAGGGCAGTCTCCTACAATGAGCAGTTCTTC.